This T cell receptor (beta chain) stems from a study of radiotherapy plus CTLA-4 blockade in lung cancer. Whole-study findings and limits: Reported findings show early blood T cell clone dynamics, with interferon-beta, best predicted response.

Trimming shortened V by 7 bases and J by 1 base, and 10 bases separated the two germline ends. This CDR3 comprises 13 residues. Per germline, CDR1 MNHEY and CDR2 SMNVEV (reference sequence). Ipilimumab CTLA-4 blockade and focal radiation were given to patients with chemo-refractory metastatic non-small-cell lung cancer. Concerning this clone itself: Its antigen is unknown.

The assay was immunoSEQ multiplex PCR, and TCRdb's table has in-frame clones only and misses some. The profile shows some 110,000 clones, over 80% of them singletons. The chain combines TRBV27 with TRBJ1-1; D not certain. The sample was peripheral blood, taken from a patient treated with radiotherapy plus ipilimumab. This TCR was sampled from a human donor with non-small cell lung cancer that progressed on radiotherapy plus ipilimumab. CDR3 protein: CASTLLTNTEAFF. For the CDR3, the DNA is TGTGCCAGCACCCTCCTGACGAACACTGAAGCTTTCTTT.